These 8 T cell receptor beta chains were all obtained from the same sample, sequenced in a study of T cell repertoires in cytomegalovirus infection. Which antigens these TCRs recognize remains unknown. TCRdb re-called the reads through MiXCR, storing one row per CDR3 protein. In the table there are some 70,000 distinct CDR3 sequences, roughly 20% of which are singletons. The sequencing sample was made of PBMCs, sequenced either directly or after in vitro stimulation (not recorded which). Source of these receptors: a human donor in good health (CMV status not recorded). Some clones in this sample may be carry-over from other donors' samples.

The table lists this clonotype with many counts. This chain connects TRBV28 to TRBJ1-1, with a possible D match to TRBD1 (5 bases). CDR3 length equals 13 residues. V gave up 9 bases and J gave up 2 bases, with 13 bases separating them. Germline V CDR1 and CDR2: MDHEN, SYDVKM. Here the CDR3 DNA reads TGTGCCAGTTTAGACAGATCCAACACTGAAGCTTTCTTT. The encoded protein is CASLDRSNTEAFF.

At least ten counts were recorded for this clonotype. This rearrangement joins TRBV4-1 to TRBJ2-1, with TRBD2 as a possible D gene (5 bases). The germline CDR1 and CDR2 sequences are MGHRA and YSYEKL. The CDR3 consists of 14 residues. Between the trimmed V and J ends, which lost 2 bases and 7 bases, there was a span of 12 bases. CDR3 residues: CASSQQILVNEQFF. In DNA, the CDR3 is TGCGCCAGCAGCCAACAAATACTAGTTAATGAGCAGTTCTTC.

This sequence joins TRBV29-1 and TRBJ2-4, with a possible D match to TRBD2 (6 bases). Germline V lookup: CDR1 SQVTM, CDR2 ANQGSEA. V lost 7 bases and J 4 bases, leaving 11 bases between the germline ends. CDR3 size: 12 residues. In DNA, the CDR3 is TGCAGCGGGGGGGATGGAAAAAACATTCAGTACTTC. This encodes CSGGDGKNIQYF.

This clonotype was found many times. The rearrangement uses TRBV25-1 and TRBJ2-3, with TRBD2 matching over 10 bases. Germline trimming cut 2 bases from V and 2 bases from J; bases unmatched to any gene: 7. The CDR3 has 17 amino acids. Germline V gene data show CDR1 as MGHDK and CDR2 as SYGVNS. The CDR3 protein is CASSEVGTSAHTDTQYF. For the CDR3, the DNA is TGTGCCAGCAGTGAAGTCGGGACTAGCGCCCACACAGATACGCAGTATTTT.

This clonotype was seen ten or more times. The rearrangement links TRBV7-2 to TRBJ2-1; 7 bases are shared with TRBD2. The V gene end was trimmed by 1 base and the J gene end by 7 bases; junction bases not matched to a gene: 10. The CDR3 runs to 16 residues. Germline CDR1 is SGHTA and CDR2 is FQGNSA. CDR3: CASSLGTSVGGNEQFF. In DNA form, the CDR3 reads TGTGCCAGCAGCTTAGGAACTAGCGTGGGGGGGAATGAGCAGTTCTTC.

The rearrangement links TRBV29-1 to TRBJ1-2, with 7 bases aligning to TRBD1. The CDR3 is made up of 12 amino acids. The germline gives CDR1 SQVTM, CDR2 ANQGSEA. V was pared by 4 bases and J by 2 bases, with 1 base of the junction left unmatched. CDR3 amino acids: CSVGQGNYGYTF. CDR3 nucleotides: TGCAGCGTTGGACAGGGCAACTATGGCTACACCTTC.

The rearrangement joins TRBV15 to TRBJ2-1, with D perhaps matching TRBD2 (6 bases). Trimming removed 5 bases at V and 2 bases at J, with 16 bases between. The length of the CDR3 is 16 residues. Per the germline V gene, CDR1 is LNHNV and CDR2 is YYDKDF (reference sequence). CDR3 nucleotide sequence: TGTGCCACCAGCGCCAGGCGGGACTCAGCCTACAATGAGCAGTTCTTC. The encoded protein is CATSARRDSAYNEQFF.

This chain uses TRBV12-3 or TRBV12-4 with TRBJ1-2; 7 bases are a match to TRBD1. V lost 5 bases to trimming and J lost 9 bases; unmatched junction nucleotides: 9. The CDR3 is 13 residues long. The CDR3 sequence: CASSIQTGYRYTF. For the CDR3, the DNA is TGTGCCAGCAGTATCCAGACAGGGTATCGCTACACCTTC.